This note documents a single T cell receptor (beta chain) sequence. These data come from a study of blood T cell repertoires in COVID-19. Germline V gives CDR1 SNHLY, CDR2 FYNNEI. The V and J ends lost 1 base and 4 bases respectively, with 10 bases between them. The CDR3 has 14 amino acids. The method was immunoSEQ multiplex PCR; TCRdb's version includes in-frame clones alone and lacks a portion of them. The data show 160,000 or so clones, with more than 75% seen just once and about 8% held by the top ten. This TCR was sampled from a woman in her 70s with acute or convalescent COVID-19. Sequenced: peripheral blood. The V and J genes are TRBV2 and TRBJ1-2; D is undetermined. CDR3 DNA: TGTGCCAGCAGTGAAGAGGAGGGTGGCTATGGCTACACCTTC. Translating gives CASSEEEGGYGYTF.